Following are 29 T cell receptor beta chains from one sample sequenced in a study of cytomegalovirus exposure and HLA in healthy donors. Sequencing used immunoSEQ multiplex PCR; TCRdb keeps in-frame clones, though not all of them. There are about 130,000 clones in the sample; roughly nine tenths occur only once, and approximately 10% lies in the top ten. What was sequenced was PBMCs. The receptors originated from a woman younger than 30 in good health and CMV-seropositive.

The chain carries TRBV6-5 and TRBJ1-5; D is unclear. Trimming took off 0 bases at V and 2 bases at J, with 11 bases between the two ends. Germline-derived CDR1 and CDR2 are MNHEY and SVGAGI. The CDR3 runs to 16 residues. CDR3 protein: CASSYSSWTGNQPQHF. The CDR3 DNA reads as TGTGCCAGCAGTTACTCGAGCTGGACTGGCAATCAGCCCCAGCATTTT.

The chain has TRBV2 and TRBJ2-1; tentative D call: TRBD2 (6 bases). CDR1 and CDR2 from the germline V gene are SNHLY and FYNNEI. V was trimmed by 10 bases and J by 8 bases, leaving 21 bases between them. This CDR3 has 14 residues. The CDR3, as DNA: TGTGCCATAAAGAGAGCGGGCACACGAGATGAGCAGTTCTTC. Translated, it gives CAIKRAGTRDEQFF.

This rearrangement joins TRBV7-6 to TRBJ2-2; D perhaps matches TRBD2 (7 bases). The CDR3 length is 17 residues. The germline V gene encodes CDR1 SGHVS and CDR2 FNYEAQ. V shed 5 bases and J shed 7 bases, with 23 bases lying between them. DNA for the CDR3: TGTGCCAGCAGCCCCTTTGGCGGGGGCAACTTGGGCGGGGAGCTGTTTTTT. Translating it yields CASSPFGGGNLGGELFF.

The V call is TRBV6-5, the J call TRBJ2-7, with D tentatively TRBD2 (6 bases). The germline V gene has CDR1 MNHEY and CDR2 SVGAGI. The CDR3 totals 14 residues. V gave up 8 bases and J gave up 4 bases, with 18 bases separating them. CDR3 sequence: CASRERGGAYEQYF. The CDR3 DNA is TGTGCCAGCCGCGAACGGGGCGGGGCATACGAGCAGTACTTC.

CDR3 bases: TGTGCCAGCTCACGTGGGACAGAGACTAACTATGGCTACACCTTC. Translating gives CASSRGTETNYGYTF. V is TRBV18 and J is TRBJ1-2, with TRBD1 matching over 7 bases. V shed 4 bases and J 0 bases; nucleotides not matched to a gene: 5. This CDR3 region has 15 residues. The germline CDR1 and CDR2 sequences are KGHSH and LQKENI.

The V call is TRBV28, the J call TRBJ2-7, with TRBD2 identical over 11 bases. V lost 5 bases to trimming and J lost 4 bases; unmatched junction nucleotides: 7. This CDR3 contains 15 residues. Germline lookup yields CDR1 MDHEN and CDR2 SYDVKM. The CDR3: CASSGGLAELYEQYF. CDR3 coding DNA: TGTGCCAGCAGTGGGGGACTAGCGGAATTGTACGAGCAGTACTTC.

The chain uses TRBV5-4 and TRBJ2-7; TRBD1 agrees at 9 bases. This CDR3 comprises 15 residues. Germline assignment: CDR1 SGHNT and CDR2 YYREEE (reference sequence). V lost 2 bases to trimming and J lost 3 bases; unmatched junction nucleotides: 6. The CDR3 loop reads CASSLNRGRSYEQYF. CDR3 nucleotide sequence: TGTGCCAGCAGCTTAAACAGGGGGCGCAGCTACGAGCAGTACTTC.

The gene calls are TRBV19 and TRBJ2-7; no clear D gene. Germline V lookup: CDR1 LNHDA, CDR2 SQIVND (reference sequence). V was cut by 3 bases and J by 1 base, with 10 bases left in between. The CDR3 is 14 amino acids. The CDR3 region is CASSMSYASYEQYF. CDR3 nucleotides: TGTGCCAGTAGTATGAGCTACGCATCCTACGAGCAGTACTTC.

The chain employs TRBV28 and TRBJ2-7, with D unclear. V was shortened by 2 bases and J by 6 bases, with 5 bases between the two germline ends. Germline V gene lookup returns CDR1 MDHEN and CDR2 SYDVKM. The CDR3 length is 11 residues. CDR3 sequence reads: CASSLTAEQYF. The CDR3 DNA reads TGTGCCAGCAGTTTAACAGCCGAGCAGTACTTC.

V gene TRBV7-2 combines with J gene TRBJ2-2; TRBD2 might be the D (6 bases). With 10 bases removed from V and 2 bases from J, the gap between germline ends came to 23 bases. CDR1 SGHTA and CDR2 FQGNSA come from the germline V gene. This CDR3 is 17 amino acids long. CDR3 residues: CATHLIGRELNTGELFF. For the CDR3, the DNA is TGTGCCACGCACTTAATCGGACGGGAGTTAAACACCGGGGAGCTGTTTTTT.

This clone was counted once. V is TRBV7-2 and J is TRBJ2-7; 8 bases align to TRBD1. The trim removed 5 bases at V and 6 bases at J, leaving 6 bases unmatched. Looked up from germline, CDR1 is SGHTA and CDR2 is FQGNSA. The length of the CDR3 is 13 residues. Here the CDR3 DNA reads TGTGCCAGCAGCGCGGACAGGGTGGGCGAGCAGTACTTC. Protein product: CASSADRVGEQYF.

CDR3 bases: TGCGCCAGCAGCCCCCTAAGCGGGGGAAAGGCCGGGGAGCTGTTTTTT. Translated, it gives CASSPLSGGKAGELFF. The chain couples TRBV5-1 to TRBJ2-2, with TRBD2 identical over 8 bases. This CDR3 contains 16 residues. J was trimmed by 6 bases and V by 4 bases; bases with no gene match: 11. Germline V gene lookup returns CDR1 SGHRS and CDR2 YFSETQ.

This chain links TRBV12-5 with TRBJ1-5, with 7 bases aligning to TRBD1. J was trimmed by 4 bases and V by 5 bases; bases with no gene match: 8. The CDR3 is 15 amino acids. Per germline, CDR1 LGHNT and CDR2 FRNRAP. DNA for the CDR3: TGTGCTAGTGGTCCCGGACAGGTTCCAAATCAGCCCCAGCATTTT. Translating gives CASGPGQVPNQPQHF.

The gene calls are TRBV6-6 and TRBJ1-3; 7 nucleotides line up with TRBD1. Trimming at V came to 6 bases and at J to 4 bases, leaving 9 bases not matched to a gene. The germline CDR1 and CDR2 sequences are MNHNY and SVGAGI (reference sequence). The CDR3 runs to 15 residues. Here the CDR3 reads CASRPSTTGGNTIYF. CDR3 sequence (DNA): TGTGCCAGCAGACCGTCTACGACAGGGGGAAACACCATATATTTT.

V usage is TRBV7-9 and J usage is TRBJ1-3; D unresolved. The CDR3 length is 16 residues. Germline CDR1 is SEHNR and CDR2 is FQNEAQ (reference sequence). V was cut by 4 bases and J by 2 bases, with 15 bases left in between. The CDR3 loop reads CASSSVFGVAGNTIYF. CDR3 bases: TGTGCCAGCAGCTCCGTCTTCGGGGTGGCTGGAAACACCATATATTTT.

The chain has TRBV7-9 and TRBJ1-4, with 8 positions matching TRBD1. J was trimmed by 6 bases and V by 2 bases; bases with no gene match: 8. Germline lookup yields CDR1 SEHNR and CDR2 FQNEAQ (reference sequence). This CDR3 is 16 amino acids long. CDR3 nucleotide sequence: TGTGCCAGCAGCTTAACTTCTCCCAGGGGGCATGAAAAACTGTTTTTT. Its protein product is CASSLTSPRGHEKLFF. The full variable domain, its missing parts supplied by reference TRBV7-9 and TRBJ1-4, is DTGVSQNPRHKITKRGQNVTFRCDPISEHNRLYWYRQTLGQGPEFLTYFQNEAQLEKSRLLSDRFSAERPKGSFSTLEIQRTEQGDSAMYLCASSLTSPRGHEKLFFGSGTQLSVL.

This clone was observed a single time. The chain has TRBV4-2 and TRBJ1-2, with 7 bases lining up with TRBD1. Germline loops: CDR1 LGHNA, CDR2 YNFKEQ. The CDR3 has 16 residues. V lost 4 bases and J lost 0; bases outside the gene matches: 8. In nucleotides, the CDR3 is TGTGCCAGCAGCCCAACTACAGGGGACTCTAACTATGGCTACACCTTC. The encoded protein is CASSPTTGDSNYGYTF.

This chain connects TRBV4-1 to TRBJ2-1; 7 positions agree with TRBD2. The CDR3 runs 16 residues. V was pared by 0 bases and J by 4 bases, with 6 bases of the junction left unmatched. The germline V gene encodes CDR1 MGHRA and CDR2 YSYEKL. The CDR3 loop reads CASSQEGGGAYNEQFF. In DNA, the CDR3 is TGCGCCAGCAGCCAAGAAGGCGGGGGTGCGTACAATGAGCAGTTCTTC.

The V gene is TRBV7-6, the J gene TRBJ2-5, with TRBD2 identical over 7 bases. V was clipped by 5 bases and J by 0 bases; unmatched bases: 9. This CDR3 has 16 amino acids. Germline CDR1 reads SGHVS; CDR2 reads FNYEAQ. The CDR3 spells CASSLQRGSYQETQYF. The CDR3 DNA reads as TGTGCCAGCAGCCTACAGCGGGGATCGTACCAAGAGACCCAGTACTTC.

The chain links TRBV10-2 to TRBJ2-5; 7 nucleotides line up with TRBD1. Germline assignment: CDR1 WSHSY and CDR2 SAAADI. This CDR3 region has 13 residues. J was trimmed by 5 bases and V by 3 bases; bases with no gene match: 3. CDR3 protein: CASSDQGVETQYF. The CDR3 region has the DNA TGCGCCAGCAGTGATCAGGGGGTGGAGACCCAGTACTTC.

This chain connects TRBV19 to TRBJ1-5; D gene uncertain. The CDR3 covers 14 residues. Germline loops: CDR1 LNHDA, CDR2 SQIVND (reference sequence). V gave up 8 bases and J gave up 2 bases, with 13 bases separating them. CDR3 in DNA: TGTGCCAGTTTGGAGGGTGGAGGCAATCAGCCCCAGCATTTT. Its protein product is CASLEGGGNQPQHF.

V is TRBV19 and J is TRBJ2-7, with D perhaps TRBD1 (6 bases). CDR3 size: 13 residues. CDR1 and CDR2 (germline): LNHDA, SQIVND (reference sequence). V was clipped by 5 bases and J by 6 bases, with 14 bases between them. The CDR3: CASSLGQLGEQYF. CDR3 DNA: TGTGCCAGTAGTCTCGGACAGCTCGGCGAGCAGTACTTC.

The J gene is TRBJ2-7, the V gene TRBV4-1; TRBD1 might be the D (5 bases). The CDR3 runs to 16 residues. Germline CDR1 and CDR2: MGHRA and YSYEKL. V lost 2 bases to trimming and J lost 2 bases, with 16 bases between them. CDR3: CASSQRTRQSPYEQYF. The CDR3, as DNA: TGCGCCAGCAGCCAACGAACCCGACAGAGCCCCTACGAGCAGTACTTC.

This clone was recorded once. This rearrangement joins TRBV4-1 to TRBJ1-3; 7 positions agree with TRBD1. The germline CDR1 and CDR2 sequences are MGHRA and YSYEKL. CDR3 length equals 17 residues. V dropped 4 bases and J dropped 0; count of bases not matched to a gene: 9. CDR3 sequence (DNA): TGCGCCAGCAGCCGAGGGGGCGTGGTCAGCTCTGGAAACACCATATATTTT. This encodes CASSRGGVVSSGNTIYF.

The chain links TRBV11-3 to TRBJ2-7; 10 bases are a match to TRBD1. Germline V CDR1 and CDR2: SGHNT, YENEEA. This CDR3 comprises 14 residues. J lost 5 bases, V lost 5 bases, and 6 bases had no gene match. The CDR3, as DNA: TGTGCCAGCAGCCGCCGACAGGGGGCTAACGAGCAGTACTTC. This codes for CASSRRQGANEQYF.

The chain has TRBV5-4 and TRBJ2-3; 8 bases align to TRBD1. The CDR3 sequence is 15 residues long. From germline, CDR1 is SGHNT and CDR2 YYREEE (reference sequence). Losses at the gene ends were 4 bases for V and 4 bases for J; bases not matched to a gene: 8. The CDR3 coding sequence is TGTGCCAGCAGCCCCCCGGACAGGGTGGCAGATACGCAGTATTTT. Its protein is CASSPPDRVADTQYF.

This chain links TRBV10-1 with TRBJ1-1, with D hard to call. CDR1 is WNHNN and CDR2 is SYGVQD in the germline V gene (reference sequence). CDR3 length equals 14 residues. Trimming removed 0 bases at V and 2 bases at J, with 7 bases between. Written as DNA, the CDR3 is TGCGCCAGCAGTGAGTCGACGGGTAACACTGAAGCTTTCTTT. Encoded protein: CASSESTGNTEAFF.

This rearrangement joins TRBV5-5 to TRBJ1-1, with 7 nucleotides matching TRBD1. Germline CDR1 reads SGHKS; CDR2 reads YYEKEE (reference sequence). J was trimmed by 3 bases and V by 4 bases; bases with no gene match: 3. CDR3 length: 13 residues. The CDR3, as DNA: TGTGCCAGCAGCCCAGACAGGGACACTGAAGCTTTCTTT. This encodes CASSPDRDTEAFF.

The V call is TRBV19, the J call TRBJ1-5; maybe TRBD1 (6 bases). Germline-derived CDR1 and CDR2 are LNHDA and SQIVND (reference sequence). Trimming removed 5 bases from V and 5 bases from J, with 16 bases in between. There are 15 residues in the CDR3. The CDR3 DNA reads as TGTGCCAGTAGTCCGCAGGGGTATTATTATCAGCCCCAGCATTTT. Protein: CASSPQGYYYQPQHF.